This TCR beta chain was sequenced for a study of T cells in Graves' hyperthyroidism and ophthalmopathy (dated by TCRdb to the late 2010s). At the level of the whole study: Peripheral blood samples were taken at initial diagnosis, before any treatment was given. TCR V-J signatures able to tell the groups apart were searched for in a discovery cohort of 100 patients, of whom more than 40 had Graves' ophthalmopathy and 57 had stable Graves' hyperthyroidism. An independent validation cohort of around 19 hyperthyroidism patients and over 15 patients who later progressed to ophthalmopathy tested prospective prediction of ophthalmopathy. The 85 to 100 discovery patients were randomly split 7:3 into training and test sets. In about 6 Graves' hyperthyroidism patients, the study also compared T-cell repertoires from thyroid tissue with T-cell repertoires from blood. Following sampling, methimazole starting at 30 mg daily was given to hyperthyroidism patients, and high-dose intravenous methylprednisolone was given to ophthalmopathy patients. The paper reports TCR Vbeta CDR3 sequencing of roughly 140 peripheral blood samples: over 40 ophthalmopathy, about 75 hyperthyroidism and some 17 progressor patients. Overall results and qualifications from the work: Most expanded thyroid clonotypes (frequency above 0.001) were also found in blood, which suggests that blood repertoires may mirror thyroid immune responses. Sample size was not statistically predetermined, and investigators were not blinded to group allocation. In validation, the model predicted progression to ophthalmopathy a median of approximately 6.3 months before onset, with 70% to 71% sensitivity and around 76% specificity. In cross-validation, a model built on a 13 V-J signature told ophthalmopathy apart from stable hyperthyroidism with 87.88% sensitivity and approximately 81% specificity, and in testing the same model reached 80%/75%.

Moderately to severely active disease, a Clinical Activity Score of at least 3, a NOSPECS grade of at least 4, and a duration under 3 months were present in ophthalmopathy patients. Exclusion was applied to patients with uncontrolled infections, other autoimmune diseases, pregnancy or lactation. Diagnoses were based on clinical symptoms, serum thyroxine and TRAb, thyroid ultrasound and orbital computed tomography. Ficoll-Paque density gradient centrifugation was used to isolate PBMCs from 8 to 10 ml of fresh peripheral blood. Total RNA was extracted with Trizol reagent, and quality was checked on an Agilent 2100 Bioanalyzer. The TCR beta CDR3 regions were amplified from the RNA transcripts. The first round of RT-PCR for the TCR CDR3 was performed with the HTBI primer set and the Qiagen OneStep RT-PCR kit. The libraries were constructed in a second round of multiplex PCR and then size-selected and purified. Sequencing of the libraries was done on an Illumina HiSeq2000 using paired-end 100 bp reads. In the source study's methods: SOAPnuke was used to process the raw data, removing reads that contained adapters or uncalled bases, had a mean Phred below 15, or lacked an exact match to the constant primer or identifier. High-quality paired reads were merged using COPE v1.2.5, and each unique nucleotide sequence was defined as a clonotype. MiTCR v1.1 was used to align clonotypes to the IMGT TRBV, TRBD and TRBJ reference segments. Only V-J combinations with frequency above 0.0001, covering about 99% of repertoires, were analysed. The TCS score was defined as the ratio of F50 (clonal expansion) to E x V (chaos), calculated using BLOSUM62-based TCRdist between CDR3 peptides within each V-J. Welch's t-statistics and random forest reduced approximately 520 V-J features to 13, which were used in a naive Bayes classifier (R e1071). The public reads were quality trimmed at Q25 with fastp and then assembled into clones with MiXCR by TCRdb, keeping productive beta chains. Merged by CDR3 protein, the rows form single entries marked with the most common genes and DNA. The V and J calls were not made by the authors but by TCRdb's processing. In all, the sample holds around 400,000 distinct CDR3 sequences, and around 15% of those were seen once. The ten largest clones add up to about 21% of the sample.

Measured from the cysteine to the phenylalanine, the CDR3 is 12 residues long. Only the CDR3 part of the read is kept: 36 bases, read in frame from the first base. Taken from the germline V gene, the CDR1 and CDR2 loops are KGHSH and LQKENI. V is cut by 6 bases and J by 4 bases, and the space between the germline ends is 8 bases. Comments on this clonotype: Its antigen specificity is not known. Base qualities were left out, and no much larger clone turns up one base away.

Material: blood. This chain is built from TRBV18 and TRBJ2-3, with the D gene call left open. This receptor was identified in a woman aged 55 to 70 with Graves' ophthalmopathy. CDR3 sequence: CASSAVADTQYF. The nucleotide sequence reads TGTGCCAGCTCTGCGGTCGCAGATACGCAGTATTTT.